This T cell receptor (beta chain) appears in the sequencing data of a study of early T cells in non-severe SARS-CoV-2 infection. In this sample, this clonotype turned up many times. Individual cDNA molecules were tagged with unique molecular identifiers. One entry per CDR3 protein, called by TCRdb with MiXCR from the 5' RACE reads. The table shows some 19,000 distinct CDR3 sequences, with approximately 4% occurring only once. This CDR3 region has 16 residues. CDR1 and CDR2 (germline): ENHRY, SYGVKD. The ends were cut back, 0 bases at V and 2 bases at J, with 11 bases in the middle. This receptor was identified in an adult who was a healthcare worker with PCR-confirmed SARS-CoV-2 infection or an uninfected control (not recorded which). The V gene is TRBV10-3, the J gene TRBJ1-3; D is perhaps TRBD1 (6 bases). Sequenced: whole blood. This CDR3 is CAISESLQGTGNTIYF. The DNA for the CDR3 is TGTGCCATCAGTGAGTCGCTACAGGGAACTGGAAACACCATATATTTT.